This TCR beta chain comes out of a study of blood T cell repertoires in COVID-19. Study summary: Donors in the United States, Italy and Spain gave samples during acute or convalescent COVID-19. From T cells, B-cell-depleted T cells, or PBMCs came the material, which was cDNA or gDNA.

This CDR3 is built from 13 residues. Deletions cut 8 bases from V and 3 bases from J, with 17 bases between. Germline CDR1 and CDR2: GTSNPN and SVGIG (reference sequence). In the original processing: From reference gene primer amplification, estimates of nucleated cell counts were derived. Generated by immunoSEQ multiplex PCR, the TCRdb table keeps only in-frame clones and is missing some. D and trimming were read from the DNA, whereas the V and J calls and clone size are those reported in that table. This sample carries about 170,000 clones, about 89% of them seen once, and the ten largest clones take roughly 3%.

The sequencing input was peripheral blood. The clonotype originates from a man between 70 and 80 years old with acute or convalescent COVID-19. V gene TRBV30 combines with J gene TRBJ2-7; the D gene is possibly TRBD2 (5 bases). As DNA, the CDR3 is TGTGCCCAAGACGGGGATGGCGACTACGAGCAGTACTTC. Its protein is CAQDGDGDYEQYF.